Shown below are 23 T cell receptor beta chains from a single sample sequenced in a study of control samples from healthy donors and cancer patients. Produced via immunoSEQ multiplex PCR; TCRdb's table is partial and in-frame only. The sample comprises 170,000 or so clones, around 94% of which are singletons, and just over 1.4% rests with the top ten. Sequencing used blood. These receptors originate from a man aged 25 to 40 in good health.

The rearrangement joins TRBV3-1 (or the pseudogene TRBV3-2) to TRBJ2-5; D not resolved. V was clipped by 3 bases and J by 8 bases, with 10 bases between them. The CDR3 length is 12 residues. Germline CDR1 is LGHDT and CDR2 is YNNKEL (reference sequence). Here the CDR3 reads CASSQGTTTQYF. The DNA of the CDR3 is TGTGCCAGCAGCCAGGGAACGACAACCCAGTACTTC.

A word on this clone: At the DNA level, this CDR3 is encoded by other sequences in the same sample as well. The chain joins TRBV27 to TRBJ1-1; D remains ambiguous. Germline V lookup: CDR1 MNHEY, CDR2 SMNVEV (reference sequence). The length of the CDR3 is 16 residues. The germline V and J ends were trimmed by 4 bases and 0 bases, with 15 bases remaining between them. The CDR3 sequence: CASSSPGGGMNTEAFF. CDR3 sequence (DNA): TGTGCCAGCAGTTCCCCGGGTGGAGGGATGAACACTGAAGCTTTCTTT.

The chain has TRBV19 and TRBJ1-6, with no clear D. The V end lost 3 bases, the J end lost 16 bases, and 10 bases lay between the germline ends. The CDR3 sequence is 11 residues long. Germline values: CDR1 LNHDA, CDR2 SQIVND (reference sequence). CDR3 nucleotides: TGTGCCAGTAGTATTGGAGTGAGGCTCCACTTT. It translates to CASSIGVRLHF.

The chain combines TRBV6-5 with TRBJ2-5, with 9 nucleotides matching TRBD2. This CDR3 has 15 amino acids. Germline V gene lookup returns CDR1 MNHEY and CDR2 SVGAGI. V trimming: 6 bases; J trimming: 2 bases; junction bases outside the gene matches: 7. The CDR3 loop reads CASSRSGGAQETQYF. The CDR3 DNA follows: TGTGCCAGCAGCCGTAGCGGGGGAGCTCAAGAGACCCAGTACTTC.

This clone was detected only once. The CDR3 nucleotides read TGTGCCAGCGTTAGGGGACAGTCCTACGAGCAGTACTTC. Translation gives CASVRGQSYEQYF. The chain employs TRBV2 and TRBJ2-7; TRBD1 agrees at 7 bases. V dropped 8 bases and J dropped 1; count of bases not matched to a gene: 5. This CDR3 spans 13 amino acids. CDR1 SNHLY and CDR2 FYNNEI come from the germline V gene. The variable domain in full, with the rest retrieved from reference TRBV2 and TRBJ2-7, is EPEVTQTPSHQVTQMGQEVILRCVPISNHLYFYWYRQILGQKVEFLVSFYNNEISEKSEIFDDQFSVERPDGSNFTLKIRSTKLEDSAMYFCASVRGQSYEQYFGPGTRLTVT.

The chain joins TRBV5-1 to TRBJ1-2; a possible D gene is TRBD1 (6 bases). Germline V gene data show CDR1 as SGHRS and CDR2 as YFSETQ. The CDR3 has 14 amino acids. Trimming removed 5 bases from V and 4 bases from J, with 15 bases in between. The CDR3: CASRVDSGAYGYTF. Here the CDR3 DNA reads TGCGCCAGCAGAGTGGACAGCGGGGCCTATGGCTACACCTTC.

The rearrangement links TRBV10-1 to TRBJ2-5; D uncertain. The ends were cut back, 4 bases at V and 1 base at J, with 7 bases in the middle. The CDR3 has 13 amino acids. CDR1 WNHNN and CDR2 SYGVQD come from the germline V gene (reference sequence). CDR3 loop: CASSGRFQETQYF. The CDR3 coding sequence is TGCGCCAGCAGTGGTCGGTTCCAAGAGACCCAGTACTTC.

The genes are TRBV15 and TRBJ2-1; 7 nucleotides agree with TRBD2. The germline gives CDR1 LNHNV, CDR2 YYDKDF (reference sequence). This CDR3 has 15 residues. J was trimmed by 14 bases and V by 0 bases; bases with no gene match: 13. CDR3: CATSRDKRGDNRKFF. DNA of the CDR3: TGTGCCACCAGCAGAGACAAGCGGGGCGACAACAGGAAGTTCTTC.

V and J are TRBV5-6 and TRBJ1-6; TRBD1 is a possible D gene (5 bases). Per the germline V gene, CDR1 is SGHDT and CDR2 is YYEEEE. Trimming removed 4 bases from V and 7 bases from J, with 15 bases in between. The CDR3 consists of 15 residues. CDR3 sequence reads: CASSPGQGWNSPLHF. CDR3 DNA: TGTGCCAGCAGCCCCGGTCAGGGTTGGAATTCACCCCTCCACTTT.

This chain joins TRBV27 and TRBJ2-7; D perhaps matches TRBD2 (6 bases). The CDR3 is 13 amino acids. V shed 3 bases and J shed 6 bases, with 12 bases lying between them. CDR1 is MNHEY, CDR2 SMNVEV, per germline (reference sequence). CDR3 amino acids: CASSLNAGLEQYF. In DNA, the CDR3 is TGTGCCAGCAGTTTGAATGCGGGGCTCGAGCAGTACTTC.

This rearrangement joins TRBV27 to TRBJ2-3; D not resolved. V lost 10 bases and J 0 bases, leaving 5 bases between the germline ends. This CDR3 has 11 residues. Germline V gives CDR1 MNHEY, CDR2 SMNVEV (reference sequence). The DNA for the CDR3 is TGTGCCACAACTAGCACAGATACGCAGTATTTT. Amino acids: CATTSTDTQYF.

The gene calls are TRBV27 and TRBJ1-1; D is undetermined. CDR1 and CDR2 (germline): MNHEY, SMNVEV (reference sequence). Trimming took 1 base from V and 2 from J, leaving 14 bases between them. The CDR3 loop spans 16 amino acids. The chain's CDR3 is CASSLFRGKGNTEAFF. CDR3 in DNA: TGTGCCAGCAGTTTATTTCGAGGGAAGGGAAACACTGAAGCTTTCTTT.

This chain uses TRBV7-2 with TRBJ2-5, with D possibly being TRBD1 (6 bases). V lost 5 bases, J lost 6 bases, and 10 bases lay in between. CDR1 and CDR2 (germline): SGHTA, FQGNSA. The CDR3 loop spans 12 amino acids. CDR3 sequence: CASSLRGQTQYF. The CDR3 coding sequence is TGTGCCAGCAGCCTCAGGGGCCAGACCCAGTACTTC.

The chain carries TRBV5-1 and TRBJ2-3; 8 bases fit TRBD1. Trimming cost V 0 bases and J 2 bases; bases outside gene matches: 14. Germline V gene lookup returns CDR1 SGHRS and CDR2 YFSETQ. The length of the CDR3 is 19 residues. DNA for the CDR3: TGCGCCAGCAGCTTGGACGGCATTGGCAGGGGGCTGGACACAGATACGCAGTATTTT. Amino acid sequence: CASSLDGIGRGLDTDTQYF.

V is TRBV4-1 and J is TRBJ1-1; maybe TRBD1 (6 bases). From germline, CDR1 is MGHRA and CDR2 YSYEKL. Trimming shortened V by 5 bases and J by 1 base, and 11 bases separated the two germline ends. This CDR3 has 14 residues. This CDR3 is CASSSRTENTEAFF. CDR3 nucleotide sequence: TGCGCCAGCAGCTCCCGGACAGAGAACACTGAAGCTTTCTTT.

The chain couples TRBV6-5 to TRBJ2-7; 9 bases are a match to TRBD1. CDR1 and CDR2 (germline): MNHEY, SVGAGI. The CDR3 sequence is 13 residues long. V lost 0 bases, J lost 9 bases, and 3 bases stayed unmatched. The CDR3: CASSYSTGGGQYF. CDR3 DNA sequence: TGTGCCAGCAGTTACTCGACAGGGGGGGGGCAGTACTTC.

The chain employs TRBV13 and TRBJ1-2; D ambiguous. The germline V and J ends were trimmed by 4 bases and 4 bases, with 13 bases remaining between them. The length of the CDR3 is 14 residues. Per the germline V gene, CDR1 is PRHDT and CDR2 is FYEKMQ (reference sequence). In nucleotides, the CDR3 is TGTGCCAGCAGCTCGGTCGGGGATCCCTATGGCTACACCTTC. Its translation is CASSSVGDPYGYTF.

This clone was picked up a small number of times. DNA for the CDR3: TGTGCCAGCACCGGGCCGGTTGAAAAACTGTTTTTT. Translating gives CASTGPVEKLFF. This chain joins TRBV25-1 and TRBJ1-4, with D uncertain. Trimming stripped 7 bases from V and 7 bases from J, with 10 bases between. Germline V gives CDR1 MGHDK, CDR2 SYGVNS. The CDR3 runs to 12 residues.

This clone appeared a single time. V gene TRBV7-2 combines with J gene TRBJ1-3; no definite D call. Germline CDR1 SGHTA, CDR2 FQGNSA. The V and J ends lost 5 bases and 0 bases respectively, with 11 bases between them. The CDR3 contains 15 residues. As DNA, the CDR3 is TGTGCCAGCAGCACCGGACGGTCCTCTGGAAACACCATATATTTT. The encoded protein is CASSTGRSSGNTIYF.

V is TRBV4-2 and J is TRBJ2-6; 10 bases agree with TRBD2. Germline values: CDR1 LGHNA, CDR2 YNFKEQ. The CDR3 covers 18 residues. The ends lost 0 bases at V and 0 bases at J; junction bases unmatched: 2. The CDR3 is CASSQDLAGDSGANVLTF. As DNA, the CDR3 is TGTGCCAGCAGCCAAGATCTAGCGGGGGACTCTGGGGCCAACGTCCTGACTTTC.

The CDR3 sequence: CASSIGQGAGQPQHF. DNA of the CDR3: TGTGCCAGTAGTATCGGGCAGGGAGCGGGTCAGCCCCAGCATTTT. The rearrangement links TRBV19 to TRBJ1-5, with D maybe TRBD1 (5 bases). V was cut by 3 bases and J by 6 bases, with 15 bases left in between. The CDR3 is 15 amino acids. Germline loops: CDR1 LNHDA, CDR2 SQIVND (reference sequence). The full variable domain, with the rest looked up from reference TRBV19 and TRBJ1-5, is DGGITQSPKYLFRKEGQNVTLSCEQNLNHDAMYWYRQDPGQGLRLIYYSQIVNDFQKGDIAEGYSVSREKKESFPLTVTSAQKNPTAFYLCASSIGQGAGQPQHFGDGTRLSIL.

The chain carries TRBV5-1 and TRBJ1-2; 7 positions match TRBD1. The CDR3 sequence is 15 residues long. The junction had 4 bases not matched to a gene; V was cut back by 2 bases and J by 0 bases. The V gene's germline CDR1 is SGHRS and CDR2 YFSETQ. The CDR3 region is CASSLGDRTNYGYTF. As DNA, the CDR3 is TGCGCCAGCAGCTTAGGGGACAGAACTAACTATGGCTACACCTTC. The full variable domain, in which reference TRBV5-1 and TRBJ1-2 provide the parts outside the CDR3, is KAGVTQTPRYLIKTRGQQVTLSCSPISGHRSVSWYQQTPGQGLQFLFEYFSETQRNKGNFPGRFSGRQFSNSRSEMNVSTLELGDSALYLCASSLGDRTNYGYTFGSGTRLTVV.

J is TRBJ1-1 and V is TRBV30, with D perhaps TRBD1 (6 bases). The CDR3 has 13 residues. Trimming took 3 bases from V and 4 from J, leaving 12 bases between them. The germline gives CDR1 GTSNPN, CDR2 SVGIG (reference sequence). CDR3 in amino acids: CAWRPLRGTEAFF. The DNA of the CDR3 is TGTGCCTGGAGACCCCTCAGGGGCACTGAAGCTTTCTTT.